Each of the 29 T cell receptor beta chains below was sequenced from the same sample in a study of blood T cell repertoires in COVID-19. The table came from immunoSEQ multiplex PCR; TCRdb's copy has only in-frame clones and leaves some out. This table has a few hundred thousand clones, 85% to 90% appearing once. The sequenced sample was PBMCs or T cells enriched from blood (not recorded which). These TCRs come from a man younger than 35 who had recovered from COVID-19.

The chain links TRBV18 to TRBJ1-5; D unclear. Trimming removed 4 bases at V and 2 bases at J, with 6 bases between. CDR3 size: 13 residues. Germline V lookup: CDR1 KGHSH, CDR2 LQKENI. This chain's CDR3 is CASSQGGNQPQHF. The DNA for the CDR3 is TGTGCCAGCTCACAGGGAGGCAATCAGCCCCAGCATTTT.

The chain couples TRBV9 to TRBJ2-7; TRBD2 matches at 7 bases. CDR1 is SGDLS and CDR2 is YYNGEE in the germline V gene. The length of the CDR3 is 13 residues. V gave up 1 base and J gave up 6 bases; unmatched junction bases: 4. The CDR3, as DNA: TGTGCCAGCAGCGTAAATGCGGGAGCCGAGCAGTACTTC. Protein: CASSVNAGAEQYF.

This chain links TRBV19 with TRBJ2-1, with TRBD2 identical over 8 bases. CDR1 and CDR2 from the germline V gene are LNHDA and SQIVND (reference sequence). With 10 bases clipped from V and 3 bases from J, the junction kept 5 bases outside the gene matches. The CDR3 runs 13 residues. The chain's CDR3 is CATGTRIYNEQFF. DNA of the CDR3: TGTGCCACCGGGACTAGAATCTACAATGAGCAGTTCTTC.

In its sample, this clone was seen once. The chain joins TRBV19 to TRBJ1-1; 9 bases match TRBD1. Per the germline V gene, CDR1 is LNHDA and CDR2 is SQIVND (reference sequence). This CDR3 comprises 15 residues. V lost 1 base to trimming and J lost 10 bases; unmatched junction nucleotides: 10. CDR3 loop: CASSIVAGDRDPAFF. CDR3 DNA sequence: TGTGCCAGTAGTATAGTAGCCGGGGACAGGGATCCAGCTTTCTTT.

V is TRBV5-1 and J is TRBJ2-3, with D possibly TRBD2 on 6 matching bases. Trimming stripped 4 bases from V and 3 bases from J, with 15 bases between. The CDR3 runs to 15 residues. Germline V lookup: CDR1 SGHRS, CDR2 YFSETQ. CDR3 amino acids: CASSPAGRKTDTQYF. In DNA form, the CDR3 reads TGCGCCAGCAGCCCCGCGGGGAGGAAGACAGATACGCAGTATTTT.

The rearrangement joins TRBV3-1 (or the pseudogene TRBV3-2) to TRBJ2-4; the match to TRBD2 covers 9 bases. After removal of 7 bases from V and 4 bases from J, the junction contained 14 bases not matched to a gene. CDR3 length: 17 amino acids. Germline assignment: CDR1 LGHDT and CDR2 YNNKEL (reference sequence). CDR3 loop: CASNSGGRALGKNIQYF. The CDR3 DNA reads TGTGCCAGCAACTCGGGCGGGAGGGCCCTCGGGAAAAACATTCAGTACTTC.

V usage is TRBV15 and J usage is TRBJ2-3, with D maybe TRBD2 (6 bases). Trimming cost V 5 bases and J 0 bases, with 12 bases left between them. This CDR3 has 15 amino acids. The V gene's germline CDR1 is LNHNV and CDR2 YYDKDF (reference sequence). The CDR3: CATSRWTTSTDTQYF. CDR3 DNA sequence: TGTGCCACCAGCCGCTGGACTACTAGCACAGATACGCAGTATTTT. Full variable domain (missing parts from reference TRBV15 and TRBJ2-3): DAMVIQNPRYQVTQFGKPVTLSCSQTLNHNVMYWYQQKSSQAPKLLFHYYDKDFNNEADTPDNFQSRRPNTSFCFLDIRSPGLGDTAMYLCATSRWTTSTDTQYFGPGTRLTVL.

About this clone: At one end the junction does not follow the germline gene, possibly because of a read error. The rearrangement joins TRBV5-5 to TRBJ2-5, with TRBD2 identical over 11 bases. The V gene's germline CDR1 is SGHKS and CDR2 YYEKEE (reference sequence). The CDR3 is 14 amino acids. This chain's CDR3 is CASRLGLAEETQYF. Here the CDR3 DNA reads TGTGCCAGCAGGTTGGGACTAGCGGAAGAGACCCAGTACTTC.

V and J are TRBV4-1 and TRBJ1-2; TRBD1 agrees at 8 bases. CDR3 length: 16 residues. Trimming took 0 bases from V and 4 from J; bases not matched to a gene: 7. CDR1 MGHRA and CDR2 YSYEKL come from the germline V gene. CDR3 sequence: CASSQDTGQVSYGYTF. The CDR3 region has the DNA TGCGCCAGCAGCCAAGATACGGGACAGGTTTCCTATGGCTACACCTTC.

This chain joins TRBV6-7 and TRBJ2-1, with D perhaps TRBD2 (5 bases). TRBV6-7 is an ORF; its function is uncertain. This CDR3 spans 18 amino acids. Trimming cost V 0 bases and J 8 bases, with 23 bases left between them. The CDR3 sequence: CASSYSEDPRVGSDEQFF. CDR3 sequence (DNA): TGTGCCAGCAGTTACTCGGAAGATCCGCGGGTGGGGAGTGATGAGCAGTTCTTC.

The V call is TRBV5-1, the J call TRBJ2-3; D is perhaps TRBD1 (5 bases). The CDR3 consists of 13 residues. CDR1 is SGHRS and CDR2 is YFSETQ in the germline V gene. V was trimmed by 0 bases and J by 6 bases, leaving 8 bases between them. The CDR3 sequence is CASSLEGKDTQYF. The CDR3 DNA reads as TGCGCCAGCAGCTTGGAGGGGAAGGATACGCAGTATTTT.

The J gene is TRBJ2-1, the V gene TRBV7-9; D uncertain. From germline, CDR1 is SEHNR and CDR2 FQNEAQ (reference sequence). Trimming left V 5 bases short and J 4 bases short, with 9 bases between. This CDR3 contains 13 residues. CDR3 sequence: CASSMGVYNEQFF. For the CDR3, the DNA is TGTGCCAGCAGCATGGGCGTATACAATGAGCAGTTCTTC.

The chain is built from TRBV5-1 and TRBJ1-6, with a possible D match to TRBD1 (6 bases). Trimming cost V 0 bases and J 9 bases, with 13 bases left between them. The CDR3 contains 15 residues. The V gene's germline CDR1 is SGHRS and CDR2 YFSETQ. This CDR3 is CASSLEQGPASPLHF. CDR3 sequence (DNA): TGCGCCAGCAGCTTGGAACAGGGTCCTGCTTCACCCCTCCACTTT.

The gene calls are TRBV6-2 or TRBV6-3 and TRBJ2-5; D not certain. The germline V gene encodes CDR1 MNHEY and CDR2 SVGEGT. The V end lost 5 bases, the J end lost 3 bases, and 4 bases lay between the germline ends. The CDR3 is 11 residues long. The CDR3 protein is CASSRKETQYF. The DNA of the CDR3 is TGTGCCAGCAGTCGTAAAGAGACCCAGTACTTC.

The chain uses TRBV13 and TRBJ2-7; D is perhaps TRBD2 (5 bases). CDR1 is PRHDT, CDR2 FYEKMQ, per germline (reference sequence). Deletions cut 1 base from V and 12 bases from J, with 10 bases between. The CDR3 length is 11 residues. CDR3 amino acids: CASSLELEWYF. DNA for the CDR3: TGTGCCAGCAGCTTAGAACTAGAGTGGTACTTC.

The chain uses TRBV5-1 and TRBJ1-6; 8 nucleotides agree with TRBD1. The germline gives CDR1 SGHRS, CDR2 YFSETQ. The J segment lost 8 bases and the V segment lost 1 base, leaving 5 bases of the junction unmatched. CDR3 length: 15 amino acids. The CDR3 coding sequence is TGCGCCAGCAGCTTGCAGGGGGCCAAGGATTCACCCCTCCACTTT. Translation gives CASSLQGAKDSPLHF. The variable domain in full, with the rest retrieved from reference TRBV5-1 and TRBJ1-6, is KAGVTQTPRYLIKTRGQQVTLSCSPISGHRSVSWYQQTPGQGLQFLFEYFSETQRNKGNFPGRFSGRQFSNSRSEMNVSTLELGDSALYLCASSLQGAKDSPLHFGNGTRLTVT.

The chain joins TRBV9 to TRBJ1-5, with 7 bases aligning to TRBD1. The germline CDR1 and CDR2 sequences are SGDLS and YYNGEE. Losses at the gene ends were 2 bases for V and 4 bases for J; bases not matched to a gene: 0. The CDR3 spans 13 residues. CDR3 protein: CASSVRGNQPQHF. For the CDR3, the DNA is TGTGCCAGCAGCGTCAGGGGGAATCAGCCCCAGCATTTT.

This CDR3 reads CATHPRNEQFF. The DNA of the CDR3 is TGCGCCACCCACCCTAGGAATGAGCAGTTCTTC. This chain uses TRBV10-2 with TRBJ2-1; D unclear. Per the germline V gene, CDR1 is WSHSY and CDR2 is SAAADI. Between the trimmed V and J ends, which lost 10 bases and 7 bases, there was a span of 11 bases. This CDR3 has 11 amino acids.

The chain employs TRBV11-3 and TRBJ2-1; 10 positions agree with TRBD1. This CDR3 has 17 amino acids. V was clipped by 0 bases and J by 4 bases; unmatched bases: 6. The germline CDR1 and CDR2 sequences are SGHNT and YENEEA. CDR3 DNA sequence: TGTGCCAGCAGCTTAGAATTTCGGACAGGGGGGTACAATGAGCAGTTCTTC. Translating gives CASSLEFRTGGYNEQFF.

The chain employs TRBV6-1 and TRBJ2-7; no clear D gene. The germline CDR1 and CDR2 sequences are MNHNS and SASEGT. V was pared by 3 bases and J by 3 bases, with 12 bases between. The CDR3 has 14 residues. For the CDR3, the DNA is TGTGCCAGCAGTGATCCCTCGTCGTTCTACGAGCAGTACTTC. As protein: CASSDPSSFYEQYF.

Note on this clone: The sample contains more than one DNA sequence encoding this CDR3. V gene TRBV18 combines with J gene TRBJ2-7; TRBD1 agrees at 7 bases. Per germline, CDR1 KGHSH and CDR2 LQKENI. V gave up 3 bases and J gave up 2 bases; unmatched junction bases: 1. The CDR3 loop spans 13 amino acids. The chain's CDR3 is CASSPGTAYEQYF. The CDR3, as DNA: TGTGCCAGCTCACCCGGGACAGCCTACGAGCAGTACTTC.

The chain has TRBV5-1 and TRBJ1-6; tentative D call: TRBD1 (5 bases). CDR1 is SGHRS, CDR2 YFSETQ, per germline. This CDR3 is 15 amino acids long. V lost 0 bases to trimming and J lost 8 bases, with 12 bases between them. This CDR3 is CASSLEAGMDSPLHF. The DNA of the CDR3 is TGCGCCAGCAGCTTGGAGGCAGGGATGGATTCACCCCTCCACTTT.

The CDR3 is CASSQDPLGSGEQYF. In nucleotides, the CDR3 is TGCGCCAGCAGCCAAGACCCCCTAGGAAGCGGAGAGCAGTACTTC. V and J are TRBV4-1 and TRBJ2-7; the D gene is possibly TRBD2 (5 bases). CDR3 size: 15 residues. Germline CDR1 MGHRA, CDR2 YSYEKL. Trimming removed 0 bases from V and 7 bases from J, with 16 bases in between.

This clone showed up just once. The chain joins TRBV28 to TRBJ1-2; D is ambiguous. The germline V gene has CDR1 MDHEN and CDR2 SYDVKM. The V gene lost 8 bases and the J gene lost 6 bases, with 25 bases spanning the gap. The CDR3 has 16 residues. In DNA, the CDR3 is TGTGCCAGCGGCCCCTCGGTAGCCCAGATGAGGAATGGCTACACCTTC. It codes for CASGPSVAQMRNGYTF.

V and J are TRBV13 and TRBJ2-1; 7 nucleotides agree with TRBD2. V gave up 2 bases and J gave up 2 bases; unmatched junction bases: 6. The germline CDR1 and CDR2 sequences are PRHDT and FYEKMQ (reference sequence). The CDR3 has 16 amino acids. CDR3 residues: CASSLNRGVTYNEQFF. CDR3 DNA: TGTGCCAGCAGCTTAAACCGGGGGGTGACCTACAATGAGCAGTTCTTC.

This chain uses TRBV2 with TRBJ1-6; TRBD1 is a possible D gene (6 bases). There are 15 residues in the CDR3. Germline V gives CDR1 SNHLY, CDR2 FYNNEI. Trimming took off 4 bases at V and 7 bases at J, with 14 bases between the two ends. CDR3 sequence reads: CASSVHGQPNSPLHF. The CDR3 DNA follows: TGTGCCAGCAGTGTTCATGGACAGCCAAATTCACCCCTCCACTTT.

The gene calls are TRBV5-1 and TRBJ2-3; 10 bases map to TRBD1. There are 15 residues in the CDR3. The germline gives CDR1 SGHRS, CDR2 YFSETQ. Trimming at V came to 3 bases and at J to 7 bases, leaving 8 bases not matched to a gene. The CDR3 bases are TGCGCCAGCAGCTCCGACAGGGGGCCCCATTATACGCAGTATTTT. The encoded protein is CASSSDRGPHYTQYF.

This chain links TRBV18 with TRBJ2-7, with D tentatively TRBD2 (6 bases). The V end was cut by 4 bases, the J end by 3 bases, with 16 bases between. This CDR3 region has 15 residues. Germline V gives CDR1 KGHSH, CDR2 LQKENI. Written as DNA, the CDR3 is TGTGCCAGCTCACTATCTGGCGGGGTGGGCTACGAGCAGTACTTC. As protein: CASSLSGGVGYEQYF.

The rearrangement links TRBV2 to TRBJ2-1; 8 bases fit TRBD1. CDR3 size: 22 residues. With V trimmed by 1 base and J by 4 bases, 24 bases remained unmatched. Germline CDR1 reads SNHLY; CDR2 reads FYNNEI. CDR3 protein: CASSEGVFPILTPGQAYNEQFF. CDR3 nucleotides: TGTGCCAGCAGTGAAGGGGTGTTCCCCATCCTGACACCGGGACAGGCGTACAATGAGCAGTTCTTC.